This T cell receptor beta chain came from a study of Ad26.COV2.S vaccination and SARS-CoV-2 variants (dated by TCRdb to 2020 to 2023). Describing the broader study: Donors in the vaccine arm were drawn from COV1001, a phase I-IIa trial of Ad26.COV2.S in healthy adults that was multicentre, randomized, double-blind and placebo-controlled. Ad26.COV2.S was given intramuscularly at 5x10^10 or 1x10^11 viral particles, as a single shot or as two shots 56 days apart. The specificity and breadth of SARS-CoV-2-reactive T cell receptors after Ad26.COV2.S vaccination were assessed by TCRbeta repertoire sequencing. A total of 32 samples were included in the TCR-sequenced set, comprising roughly 19 Ad26.COV2.S vaccine recipients, 5 placebo recipients and 8 SARS-CoV-2 convalescent individuals. Participants in the trial were split at random into five groups of five each, receiving low-dose or high-dose Ad26.COV2.S once or twice, or else placebo on both occasions. Blinding of investigators to trial group allocation was maintained during experiments and outcome assessment. Results and caveats for the whole study, not just this receptor: Non-spike TCR breadth was comparable between vaccine and placebo recipients, consistent with the vaccine containing only spike. After vaccination, substantial breadth of spike-specific CD8+ and CD4+ T cell responses was reported. The study was not powered to compare responses between vaccine doses or regimens. Spike-specific TCR breadth was higher in Ad26.COV2.S recipients than in placebo recipients (P = 0.0014). The authors noted that the TCR breadth and depth analyses may have underestimated total T cell responses.

The immunoSEQ Assay was used to sequence TCRbeta CDR3 regions. After extraction, genomic DNA underwent amplification by bias-controlled multiplex PCR, followed by high-throughput sequencing. For the original study's pipeline: To quantify the absolute abundance of every unique TCRbeta CDR3 region, sequences were collapsed and filtered. T cell fraction was estimated by normalizing TCRbeta template counts to usable DNA, which was measured by amplifying reference genes present in all nucleated cells. Repertoire TCRs were annotated as SARS-CoV-2-specific when V gene, CDR3 amino acid sequence and J gene were exactly matched to a known reactive TCR set. MIRA supplied the reference SARS-CoV-2 TCR set, which was filtered for enrichment in COVID-19-positive ImmuneCODE repertoires so that public or cross-reactive TCRs were removed. Drawing on the MIRA antigens, annotated TCRs were analysed further at the level of specific ORF or position within ORF. Breadth was defined as the number of annotated unique rearrangements divided by the total number of unique productive rearrangements, and depth was defined as the summed frequency of the annotated unique rearrangements. Two-sided Wilcoxon rank-sum tests were used to compare TCR breadth between groups. TCRdb holds this immuneACCESS table with in-frame rearrangements only. Some clones are missing; in checked studies, unresolved V genes explain under half, and the rest has no known cause. The DNA was the basis for D and trimming; V, J and clone size are from that table. This sample comprises over 450,000 clones, about 88% of them detected only once. The ten largest clones take up 1.5% to 2% of the sample.

Notes on this clone: Its antigen has not been determined. Within one base of it there is no much larger clone, and no base qualities were kept.

Reading the label with the study, this specimen's treatment or condition is: around 19 received Ad26.COV2.S at low or high dose, single or two shots; roughly five received placebo; per-sample allocation not given. Repertoires of vaccine and placebo recipients were sequenced from samples taken on day 63 after the first injection. Between 29 July and 7 August 2020, Cohort 1b enrolled around 25 adults aged 18-55 years at one site in Boston, USA. Ad26.COV2.S was a replication-incompetent adenovirus type 26 vector that expressed a prefusion-stabilized SARS-CoV-2 spike protein derived from the original Wuhan strain. The sequence was collected from a person aged 18-65 years who received the Ad26.COV2.S COVID-19 vaccine or a placebo. The source material was peripheral blood, sampled in a trial of Ad26.COV2.S vaccine versus placebo.

At the DNA level, the sequence is TGTGCCAGCAGCTACAGGGATGAAGGAACCCGCCTCTCCTACGAGCAGTACTTC. This gives the protein CASSYRDEGTRLSYEQYF. The chain couples TRBV7-8 to TRBJ2-7, with TRBD1 as a weak D call on 6 bases. V loses 4 bases, J loses 0 bases, and the germline ends lie 22 bases apart. Measured from the cysteine to the phenylalanine, the CDR3 is 18 residues long. Only CDR3 DNA is held: 54 bases, read in frame from base 1. The germline V gene sets CDR1 to SGHVS and CDR2 to FQNEAQ.